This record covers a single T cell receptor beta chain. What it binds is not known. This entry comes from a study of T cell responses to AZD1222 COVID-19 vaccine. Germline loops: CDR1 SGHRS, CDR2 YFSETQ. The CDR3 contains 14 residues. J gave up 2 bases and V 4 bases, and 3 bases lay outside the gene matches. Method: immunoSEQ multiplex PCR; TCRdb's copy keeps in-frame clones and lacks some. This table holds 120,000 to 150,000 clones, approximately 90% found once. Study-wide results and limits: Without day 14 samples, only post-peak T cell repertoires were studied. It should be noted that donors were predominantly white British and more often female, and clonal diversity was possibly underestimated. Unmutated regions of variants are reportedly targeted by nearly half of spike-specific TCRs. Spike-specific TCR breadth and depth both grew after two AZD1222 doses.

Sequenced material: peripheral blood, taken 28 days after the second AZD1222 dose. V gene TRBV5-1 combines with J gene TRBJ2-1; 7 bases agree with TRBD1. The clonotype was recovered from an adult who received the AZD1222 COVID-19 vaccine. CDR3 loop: CASSGQGAYNEQFF. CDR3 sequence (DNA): TGCGCCAGCAGCGGGCAGGGGGCCTACAATGAGCAGTTCTTC.